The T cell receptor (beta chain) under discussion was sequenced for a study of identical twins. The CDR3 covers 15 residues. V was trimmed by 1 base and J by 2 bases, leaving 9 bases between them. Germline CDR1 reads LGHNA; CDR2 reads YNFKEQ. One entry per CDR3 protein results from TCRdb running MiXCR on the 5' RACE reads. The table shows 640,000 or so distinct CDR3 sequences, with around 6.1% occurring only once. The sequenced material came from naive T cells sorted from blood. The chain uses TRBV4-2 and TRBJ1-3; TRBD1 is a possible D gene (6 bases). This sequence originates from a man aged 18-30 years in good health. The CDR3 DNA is TGTGCCAGCAGCCAAGTAGGGGGAACTGGAAACACCATATATTTT. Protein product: CASSQVGGTGNTIYF.